This TCR beta chain was recovered during a study of cytomegalovirus exposure and HLA in healthy donors. Generated by immunoSEQ multiplex PCR, the TCRdb table keeps only in-frame clones and is missing some. The sample lists under 400,000 clones; around 90% were seen once. The ends lost 8 bases at V and 5 bases at J; junction bases unmatched: 6. The CDR3 covers 14 residues. Germline V gene lookup returns CDR1 SGHRS and CDR2 YFSETQ. This TCR came from a man between 25 and 39 years old in good health and CMV-seronegative. Sequencing used PBMCs. V usage is TRBV5-1 and J usage is TRBJ1-6; 8 nucleotides line up with TRBD1. Here the CDR3 reads CASPHRGNNSPLHF. CDR3 sequence (DNA): TGCGCCAGTCCCCACAGGGGGAATAATTCACCCCTCCACTTT. The variable domain in full, completed from reference TRBV5-1 and TRBJ1-6, reads KAGVTQTPRYLIKTRGQQVTLSCSPISGHRSVSWYQQTPGQGLQFLFEYFSETQRNKGNFPGRFSGRQFSNSRSEMNVSTLELGDSALYLCASPHRGNNSPLHFGNGTRLTVT.